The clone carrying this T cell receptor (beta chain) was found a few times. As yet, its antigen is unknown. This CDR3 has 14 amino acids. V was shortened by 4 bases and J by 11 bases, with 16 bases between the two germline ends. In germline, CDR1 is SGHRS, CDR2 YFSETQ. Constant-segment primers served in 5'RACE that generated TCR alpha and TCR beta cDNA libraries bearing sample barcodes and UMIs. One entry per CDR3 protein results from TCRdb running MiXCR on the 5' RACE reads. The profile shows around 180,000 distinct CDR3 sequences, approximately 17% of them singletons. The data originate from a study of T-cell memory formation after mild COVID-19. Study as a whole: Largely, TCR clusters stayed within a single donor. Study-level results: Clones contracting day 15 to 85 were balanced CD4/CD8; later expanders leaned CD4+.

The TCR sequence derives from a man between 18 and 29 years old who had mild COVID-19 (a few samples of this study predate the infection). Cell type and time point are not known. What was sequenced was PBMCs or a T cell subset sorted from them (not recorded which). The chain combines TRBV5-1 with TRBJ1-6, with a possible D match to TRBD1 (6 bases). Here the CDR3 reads CASSPGGGSAPLHF. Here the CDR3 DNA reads TGCGCCAGCAGCCCCGGGGGCGGCTCGGCACCCCTCCACTTT.